This T cell receptor (beta chain) was recovered during a study of response to subunit inactivated influenza vaccine. The CDR3 runs 13 residues. Germline V gives CDR1 SNHLY, CDR2 FYNNEI. Between the trimmed V and J ends, which lost 6 bases and 4 bases, there was a span of 12 bases. This clonotype was observed a handful of times. Its matching antigen is unknown. General study findings and limits: The authors suggested that every seasonal influenza vaccination recruits few new T cells.

TCRdb redid the calling of the RT-PCR reads with MiXCR, one entry per CDR3 protein. The sample lists roughly 500,000 distinct CDR3 sequences; more than 15% were seen once. The sequence was obtained from a man aged 45 to 75 who received an inactivated influenza vaccine. The specimen was CD4+ T cells sorted from PBMCs, collected around 25 months after vaccination. The rearrangement uses TRBV2 and TRBJ1-1; D is possibly TRBD1 (5 bases). The CDR3, as DNA: TGTGCCAGCAGAACAACACAGGCCACTGAAGCTTTCTTT. It encodes CASRTTQATEAFF.